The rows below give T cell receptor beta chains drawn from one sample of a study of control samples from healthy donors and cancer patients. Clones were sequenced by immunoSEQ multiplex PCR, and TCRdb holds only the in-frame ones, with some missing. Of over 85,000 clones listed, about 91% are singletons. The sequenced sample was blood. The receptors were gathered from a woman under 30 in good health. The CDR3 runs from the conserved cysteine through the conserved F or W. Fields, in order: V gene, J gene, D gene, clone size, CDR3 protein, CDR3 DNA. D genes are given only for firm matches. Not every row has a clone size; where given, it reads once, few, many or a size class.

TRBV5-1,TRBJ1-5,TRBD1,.,CASSLGDRVGQPQHF,TGCGCCAGCAGCTTGGGGGACAGGGTAGGGCAGCCCCAGCATTTT
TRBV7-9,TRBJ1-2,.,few,CASSSLGRQNGYTF,TGTGCCAGCAGCTCCCTGGGGAGACAAAATGGCTACACCTTC
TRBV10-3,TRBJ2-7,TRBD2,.,CAISEPISSGYSYEQYF,TGTGCCATCAGTGAGCCAATCTCTAGCGGGTACTCCTACGAGCAGTACTTC
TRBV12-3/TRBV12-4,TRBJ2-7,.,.,CASSSDSQREQYF,TGTGCCAGCAGTTCAGACTCCCAAAGGGAGCAGTACTTC
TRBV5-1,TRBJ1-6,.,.,CASRDIHNSPLHF,TGCGCCAGCCGGGACATCCACAATTCACCCCTCCACTTT
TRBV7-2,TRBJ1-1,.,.,CASSLVRGTEAFF,TGTGCCAGCAGCTTAGTAAGGGGCACTGAAGCTTTCTTT
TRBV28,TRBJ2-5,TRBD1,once,CASTDTGGSQETQYF,TGTGCCAGCACGGATACAGGGGGTTCCCAAGAGACCCAGTACTTC
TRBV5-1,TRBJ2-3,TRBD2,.,CASSYLAGRRTDTQYF,TGCGCCAGCAGCTACCTAGCGGGCCGACGCACAGATACGCAGTATTTT
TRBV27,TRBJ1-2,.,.,CASSLGHDRGYTF,TGTGCCAGCAGTTTAGGGCACGACAGGGGCTACACCTTC
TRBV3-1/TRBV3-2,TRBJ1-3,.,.,CASSQDPLADTIYF,TGTGCCAGCAGCCAAGACCCGCTAGCAGACACCATATATTTT
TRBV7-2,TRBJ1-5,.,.,CASSLDGNSNQPQHF,TGTGCCAGCAGCTTAGACGGGAATAGCAATCAGCCCCAGCATTTT
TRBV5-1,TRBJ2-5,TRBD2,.,CASSPRGLAGKETQYF,TGCGCCAGCAGCCCACGTGGGCTAGCGGGAAAAGAGACCCAGTACTTC
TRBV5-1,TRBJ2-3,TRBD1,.,CASSGWTGGLSTDTQYF,TGCGCCAGCAGCGGATGGACAGGGGGCTTGAGCACAGATACGCAGTATTTT
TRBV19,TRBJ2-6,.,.,CASSILLSGANVLTF,TGTGCCAGTAGTATACTCCTCTCTGGGGCCAACGTCCTGACTTTC
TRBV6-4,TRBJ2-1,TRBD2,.,CASGPGGNSYNEQFF,TGTGCCAGCGGTCCGGGGGGGAACTCCTACAATGAGCAGTTCTTC
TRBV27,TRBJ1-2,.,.,CASSLRDPYNYGYTF,TGTGCCAGCAGTTTAAGGGACCCTTATAACTATGGCTACACCTTC
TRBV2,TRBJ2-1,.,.,CASSETGRDEQFF,TGTGCCAGCAGTGAAACGGGACGGGACGAGCAGTTCTTC
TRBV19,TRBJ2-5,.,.,CASSTREQGGETQYF,TGTGCCAGTAGTACTAGGGAACAGGGGGGGGAGACCCAGTACTTC
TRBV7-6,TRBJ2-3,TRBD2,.,CASRPGLAHTDTQYF,TGTGCCAGCAGGCCGGGACTAGCGCACACAGATACGCAGTATTTT
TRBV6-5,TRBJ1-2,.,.,CASSYEGTNYGYTF,TGTGCCAGCAGTTACGAGGGGACTAATTATGGCTACACCTTC
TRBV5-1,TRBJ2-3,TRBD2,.,CASSWSGGYADTQYF,TGCGCCAGCAGCTGGAGCGGGGGTTACGCAGATACGCAGTATTTT
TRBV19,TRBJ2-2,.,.,CASSIWGAGPMNTGELFF,TGTGCCAGTAGTATATGGGGGGCCGGGCCTATGAACACCGGGGAGCTGTTTTTT